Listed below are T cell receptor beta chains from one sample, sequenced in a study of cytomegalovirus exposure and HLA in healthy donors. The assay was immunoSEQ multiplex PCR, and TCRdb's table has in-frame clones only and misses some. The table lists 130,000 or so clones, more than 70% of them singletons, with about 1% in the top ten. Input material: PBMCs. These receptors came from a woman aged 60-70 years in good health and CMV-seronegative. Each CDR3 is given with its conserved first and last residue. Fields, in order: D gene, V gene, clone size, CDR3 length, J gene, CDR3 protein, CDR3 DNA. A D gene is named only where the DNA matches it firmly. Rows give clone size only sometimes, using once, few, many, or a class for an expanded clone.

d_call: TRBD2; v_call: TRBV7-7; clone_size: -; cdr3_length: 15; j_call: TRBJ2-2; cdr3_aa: CASSYSGRETGELFF; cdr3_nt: TGTGCCAGCAGCTATAGCGGGAGAGAGACCGGGGAGCTGTTTTTT
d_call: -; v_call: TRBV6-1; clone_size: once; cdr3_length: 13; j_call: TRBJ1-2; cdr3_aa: CASSEGRNYGYTF; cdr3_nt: TGTGCCAGCAGTGAAGGGCGGAACTATGGCTACACCTTC
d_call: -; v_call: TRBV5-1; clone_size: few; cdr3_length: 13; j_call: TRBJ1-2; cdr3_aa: CASSFEGDYGYTF; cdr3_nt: TGCGCCAGCAGCTTCGAGGGGGACTATGGCTACACCTTC
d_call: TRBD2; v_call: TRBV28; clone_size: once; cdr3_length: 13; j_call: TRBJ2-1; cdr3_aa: CASTLAGYNEQFF; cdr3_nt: TGTGCCAGCACTCTAGCGGGATACAATGAGCAGTTCTTC
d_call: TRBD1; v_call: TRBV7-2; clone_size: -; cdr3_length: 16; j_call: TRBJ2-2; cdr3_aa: CASSLVGQGVAGELFF; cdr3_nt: TGTGCCAGCAGCTTAGTAGGACAGGGGGTAGCCGGGGAGCTGTTTTTT
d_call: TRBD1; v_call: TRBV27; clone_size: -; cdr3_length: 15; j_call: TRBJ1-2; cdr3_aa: CASSSLQGRARGYTF; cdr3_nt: TGTGCCAGCAGTTCATTACAGGGGAGAGCAAGGGGCTACACCTTC
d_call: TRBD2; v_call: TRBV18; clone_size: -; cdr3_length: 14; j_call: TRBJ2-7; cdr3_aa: CASSPPGLAYEQYF; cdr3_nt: TGTGCCAGCTCACCACCGGGACTAGCGTACGAGCAGTACTTC
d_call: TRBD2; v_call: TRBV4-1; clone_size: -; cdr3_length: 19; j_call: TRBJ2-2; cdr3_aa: CASSHPPGLAVPNTGELFF; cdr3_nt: TGCGCCAGCAGCCACCCCCCGGGACTAGCGGTACCTAACACCGGGGAGCTGTTTTTT
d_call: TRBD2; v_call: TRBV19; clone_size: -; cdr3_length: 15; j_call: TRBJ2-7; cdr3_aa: CASSTRTSGSYEQYF; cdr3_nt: TGTGCCAGTAGTACTAGGACTAGCGGGAGTTACGAGCAGTACTTC
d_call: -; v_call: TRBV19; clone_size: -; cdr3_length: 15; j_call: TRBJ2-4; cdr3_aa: CASGWTGGGHNIQYF; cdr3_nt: TGTGCCAGTGGGTGGACGGGGGGCGGCCATAACATTCAGTACTTC
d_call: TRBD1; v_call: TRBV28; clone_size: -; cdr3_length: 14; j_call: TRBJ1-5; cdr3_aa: CASSLTGLTQPQHF; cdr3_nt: TGTGCCAGCAGTTTGACAGGGTTAACCCAGCCCCAGCATTTT
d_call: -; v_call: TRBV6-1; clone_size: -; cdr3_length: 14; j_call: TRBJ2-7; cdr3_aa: CASSDAAISYEQYF; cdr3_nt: TGTGCCAGCAGTGATGCGGCTATATCCTACGAGCAGTACTTC
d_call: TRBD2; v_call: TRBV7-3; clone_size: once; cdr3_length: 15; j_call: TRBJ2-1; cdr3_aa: CASSLTASGGGEQFF; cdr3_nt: TGTGCCAGCAGCTTAACCGCTAGCGGGGGGGGTGAGCAGTTCTTC
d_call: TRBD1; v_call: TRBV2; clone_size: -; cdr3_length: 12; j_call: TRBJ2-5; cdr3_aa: CASTGGGETQYF; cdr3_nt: TGTGCCAGTACAGGGGGCGGGGAGACCCAGTACTTC
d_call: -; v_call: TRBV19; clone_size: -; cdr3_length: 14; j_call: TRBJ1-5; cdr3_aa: CASHSITGYQPQHF; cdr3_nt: TGTGCCAGTCACTCTATTACAGGGTATCAGCCCCAGCATTTT
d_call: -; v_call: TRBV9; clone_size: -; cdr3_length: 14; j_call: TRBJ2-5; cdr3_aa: CASSVAPGQETQYF; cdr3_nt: TGTGCCAGCAGCGTAGCTCCAGGTCAAGAGACCCAGTACTTC
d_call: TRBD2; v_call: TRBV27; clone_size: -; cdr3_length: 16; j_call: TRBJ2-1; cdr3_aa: CASSPQGLVAYNEQFF; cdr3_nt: TGTGCCAGCAGTCCCCAAGGACTAGTCGCCTACAATGAGCAGTTCTTC
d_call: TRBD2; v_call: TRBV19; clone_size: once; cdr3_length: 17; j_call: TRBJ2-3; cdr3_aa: CASSIRGALAGTDTQYF; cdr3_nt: TGTGCCAGTAGTATTCGAGGCGCCCTAGCGGGCACAGATACGCAGTATTTT
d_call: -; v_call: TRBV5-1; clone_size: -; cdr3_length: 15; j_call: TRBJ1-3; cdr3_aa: CASSMGGSSGNTIYF; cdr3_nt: TGCGCCAGCAGTATGGGGGGGAGCTCTGGAAACACCATATATTTT
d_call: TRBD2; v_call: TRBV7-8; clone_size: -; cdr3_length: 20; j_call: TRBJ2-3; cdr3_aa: CASSFLPTSGLTPGGDTQYF; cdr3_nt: TGTGCCAGCAGCTTCCTCCCGACTAGCGGCCTGACGCCGGGAGGAGATACGCAGTATTTT
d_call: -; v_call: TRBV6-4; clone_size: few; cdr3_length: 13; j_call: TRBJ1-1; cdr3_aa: CASSEGRNTEAFF; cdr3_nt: TGTGCCAGCAGTGAGGGGAGGAACACTGAAGCTTTCTTT
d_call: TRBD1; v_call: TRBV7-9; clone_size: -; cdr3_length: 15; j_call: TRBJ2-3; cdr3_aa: CASSPRTGRTDTQYF; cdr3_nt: TGTGCCAGCAGCCCCAGGACAGGGCGCACAGATACGCAGTATTTT
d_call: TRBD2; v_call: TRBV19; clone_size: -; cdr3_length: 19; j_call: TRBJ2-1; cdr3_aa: CASSIGLAGGRRSYNEQFF; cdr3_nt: TGTGCCAGTAGTATAGGACTAGCGGGGGGCCGACGCTCCTACAATGAGCAGTTCTTC
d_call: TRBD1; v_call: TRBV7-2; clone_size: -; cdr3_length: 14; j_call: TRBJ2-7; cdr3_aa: CASSRDSSSYEQYF; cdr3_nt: TGTGCCAGCAGTCGGGACAGCTCATCCTACGAGCAGTACTTC
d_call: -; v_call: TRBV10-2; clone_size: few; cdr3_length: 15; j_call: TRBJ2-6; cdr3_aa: CASSDSGLSANVLTF; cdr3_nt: TGCGCCAGCAGTGACTCAGGGCTCTCGGCCAACGTCCTGACTTTC
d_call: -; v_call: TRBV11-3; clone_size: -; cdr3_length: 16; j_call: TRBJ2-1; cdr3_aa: CASRKERVSSYNEQFF; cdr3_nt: TGTGCCAGCAGAAAAGAACGGGTCAGCTCCTACAATGAGCAGTTCTTC
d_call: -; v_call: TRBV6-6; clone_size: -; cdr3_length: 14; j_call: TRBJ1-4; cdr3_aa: CASTPRSTNEKLFF; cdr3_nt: TGTGCCAGCACCCCGCGATCAACTAATGAAAAACTGTTTTTT
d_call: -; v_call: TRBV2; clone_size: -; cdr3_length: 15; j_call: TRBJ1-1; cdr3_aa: CASSHLGQLNTEAFF; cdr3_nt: TGTGCCAGCAGTCACCTAGGACAGCTGAACACTGAAGCTTTCTTT
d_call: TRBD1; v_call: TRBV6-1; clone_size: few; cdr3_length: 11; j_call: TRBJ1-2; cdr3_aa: CASRTGDGYTF; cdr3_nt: TGTGCCAGCAGGACAGGGGATGGCTACACCTTC
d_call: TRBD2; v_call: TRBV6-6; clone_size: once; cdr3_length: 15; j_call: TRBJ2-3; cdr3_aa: CASSATSGSTDTQYF; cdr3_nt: TGTGCCAGCAGTGCAACTAGCGGAAGCACAGATACGCAGTATTTT
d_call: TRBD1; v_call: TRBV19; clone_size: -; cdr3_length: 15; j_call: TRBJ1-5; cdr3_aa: CASAPDRGLNQPQHF; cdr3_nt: TGTGCCAGCGCCCCGGACAGGGGGCTGAATCAGCCCCAGCATTTT
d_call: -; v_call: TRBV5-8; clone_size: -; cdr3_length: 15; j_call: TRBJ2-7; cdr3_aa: CASSLPNSPTYEQYF; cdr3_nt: TGTGCCAGCAGCTTGCCCAACTCCCCTACTTACGAGCAGTACTTC
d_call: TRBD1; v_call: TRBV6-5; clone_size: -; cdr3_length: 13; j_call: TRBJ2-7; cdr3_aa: CASRGTGLGEQYF; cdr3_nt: TGTGCCAGCAGGGGGACAGGGCTGGGGGAGCAGTACTTC
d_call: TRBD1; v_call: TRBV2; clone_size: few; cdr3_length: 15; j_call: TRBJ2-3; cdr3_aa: CASSVAGGYTDTQYF; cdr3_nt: TGTGCCAGCAGTGTGGCAGGGGGCTACACAGATACGCAGTATTTT
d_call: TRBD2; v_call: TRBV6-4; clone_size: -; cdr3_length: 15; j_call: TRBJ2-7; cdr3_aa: CASSDSSGNSYEQYF; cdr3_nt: TGTGCCAGCAGTGACTCGAGCGGGAACTCCTACGAGCAGTACTTC
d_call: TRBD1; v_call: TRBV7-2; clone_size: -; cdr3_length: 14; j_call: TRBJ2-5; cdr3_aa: CASSPDRGRETQYF; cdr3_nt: TGTGCCAGCAGCCCAGACAGGGGGCGGGAGACCCAGTACTTC
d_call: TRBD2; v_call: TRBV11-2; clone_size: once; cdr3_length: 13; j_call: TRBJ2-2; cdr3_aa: CASRLAGRGELFF; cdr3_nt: TGTGCCAGCAGGCTAGCGGGACGCGGGGAGCTGTTTTTT
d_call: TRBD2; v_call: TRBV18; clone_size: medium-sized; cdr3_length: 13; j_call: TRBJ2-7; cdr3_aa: CASSTGGGAEQYF; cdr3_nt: TGTGCCAGCTCAACGGGAGGGGGGGCAGAGCAGTACTTC
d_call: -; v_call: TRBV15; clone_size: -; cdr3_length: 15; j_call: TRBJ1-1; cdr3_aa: CATSRILKPAEEAFF; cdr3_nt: TGTGCCACCAGCAGAATACTTAAGCCCGCGGAAGAAGCTTTCTTT
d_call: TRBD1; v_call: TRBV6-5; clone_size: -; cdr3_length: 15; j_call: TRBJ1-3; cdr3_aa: CASSSTGGGGNTIYF; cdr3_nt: TGTGCCAGCAGTTCAACAGGGGGCGGTGGAAACACCATATATTTT
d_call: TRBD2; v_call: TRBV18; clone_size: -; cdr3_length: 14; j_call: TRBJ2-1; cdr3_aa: CASSLNGLANEQFF; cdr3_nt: TGTGCCAGCTCACTAAACGGACTAGCCAATGAGCAGTTCTTC
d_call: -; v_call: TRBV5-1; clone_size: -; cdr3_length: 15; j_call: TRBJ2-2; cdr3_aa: CASSWGMTNTGELFF; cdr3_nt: TGCGCCAGCAGCTGGGGCATGACGAACACCGGGGAGCTGTTTTTT